The rows below give T cell receptor beta chains drawn from one sample of a study of vaccination and CD4 T cells after COVID-19. TCRdb independently ran MiXCR on the PCR reads; one entry per CDR3 protein. The repertoire holds about 18,000 distinct CDR3 sequences, with 62% as singletons. Here the sequenced sample was CD4+ T cells from blood, taken before SARS-CoV-2 vaccination. The receptors stem from a human donor who had recovered from COVID-19. Both conserved end residues are part of each CDR3. Each record gives: D gene, V gene, clone size, J gene, CDR3 protein, CDR3 DNA. D genes are given only for firm matches. Clone size is shown for a subset of rows, as once, few, many or a class of expanded clone.

TRBD2,TRBV2,.,TRBJ2-5,CASSERTSGTETQYF,TGTGCCAGCAGCGAGAGGACTAGCGGGACTGAGACCCAGTACTTC
TRBD2,TRBV28,.,TRBJ2-1,CASQMAVAGAINEQFF,TGTGCCAGCCAGATGGCGGTAGCGGGAGCAATTAATGAACAGTTCTTC
.,TRBV20-1,.,TRBJ1-1,CSAIRGGPNTEAFF,TGCAGTGCTATTCGTGGGGGGCCAAACACTGAAGCTTTCTTT
.,TRBV23-1,few,TRBJ1-6,CASSSQETYNSPLHF,TGCGCCAGCAGTTCCCAGGAGACTTATAATTCACCCCTCCACTTT
TRBD2,TRBV2,.,TRBJ2-3,CASSPLRGSTDTQYF,TGTGCCAGCAGCCCCCTGCGGGGGAGCACAGATACGCAGTATTTT
.,TRBV10-3,.,TRBJ1-2,CAIQASGTVYGYTF,TGTGCCATTCAGGCTTCCGGGACGGTCTATGGCTACACCTTC
.,TRBV10-3,.,TRBJ2-3,CAIRPAGLTYTDTQYF,TGTGCCATCAGACCAGCGGGCCTCACATACACAGATACGCAGTATTTT
TRBD1,TRBV7-8,.,TRBJ1-6,CASSLIIRDRKPYNSPLHF,TGTGCCAGCAGCTTAATTATTAGGGACAGAAAGCCGTATAATTCACCCCTCCACTTT
.,TRBV6-4,once,TRBJ1-1,CASSSEGTNTEAFF,TGTGCCAGCTCTTCGGAGGGGACGAACACTGAAGCTTTCTTT
TRBD1,TRBV10-3,.,TRBJ2-2,CATRDSFKAGELFF,TGTGCCACCCGGGACAGCTTCAAGGCCGGGGAGCTGTTTTTT
TRBD2,TRBV7-3,.,TRBJ2-1,CASSPNALAGGFYNEQFF,TGTGCCAGCAGCCCTAACGCACTAGCGGGAGGGTTCTACAATGAGCAGTTCTTC